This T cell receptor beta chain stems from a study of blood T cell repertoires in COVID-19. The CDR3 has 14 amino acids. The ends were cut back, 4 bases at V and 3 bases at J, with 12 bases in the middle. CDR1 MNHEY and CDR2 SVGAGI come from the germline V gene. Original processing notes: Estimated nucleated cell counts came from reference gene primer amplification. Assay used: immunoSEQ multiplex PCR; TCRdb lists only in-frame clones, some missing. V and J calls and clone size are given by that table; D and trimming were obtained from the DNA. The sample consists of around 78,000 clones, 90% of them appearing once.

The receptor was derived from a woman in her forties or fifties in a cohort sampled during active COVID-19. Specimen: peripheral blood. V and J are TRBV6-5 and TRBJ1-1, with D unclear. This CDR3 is CASSLRGSDTEAFF. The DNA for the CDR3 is TGTGCCAGCAGTTTAAGAGGGTCGGACACTGAAGCTTTCTTT.